These T cell receptor beta chains were read from a single sample in a study of CD8+ T cells in alopecia areata. Repertoires were generated with immunoSEQ multiplex PCR, while TCRdb's copy carries only in-frame clones and drops some. The repertoire includes some 180,000 clones, roughly 50% of them detected once, and roughly a tenth sits in the top ten. Sequencing was performed on CD8+ T cells sorted from blood, taken at week 24, from a patient treated with tofacitinib. Receptor source: a human donor with alopecia areata. CDR3s include the opening cysteine and the closing phenylalanine or tryptophan. D genes are given only for firm matches. Clone size, where shown, is once, few, many, or a class for clones that have expanded.

V: TRBV13; length: 16; D: TRBD2; size: once; J: TRBJ2-2; CDR3: CASSPAGGPNTGELFF; DNA: TGTGCCAGCAGCCCAGCGGGGGGGCCGAACACCGGGGAGCTGTTTTTT
V: TRBV5-1; length: 14; D: TRBD1; size: NA; J: TRBJ2-7; CDR3: CASSPGTGPYEQYF; DNA: TGCGCCAGCAGCCCCGGGACAGGACCCTACGAGCAGTACTTC
V: TRBV7-9; length: 15; D: TRBD1; size: NA; J: TRBJ2-3; CDR3: CASSSGGERTDTQYF; DNA: TGTGCCAGCAGCTCAGGGGGCGAACGGACAGATACGCAGTATTTT
V: TRBV6-4; length: 15; D: NA; size: few; J: TRBJ2-1; CDR3: CASSEGARPYNEQFF; DNA: TGTGCCAGCAGTGAGGGTGCGCGCCCCTACAATGAGCAGTTCTTC
V: TRBV29-1; length: 12; D: TRBD1; size: few; J: TRBJ1-2; CDR3: CSSSGGAVGYTF; DNA: TGCAGCAGCTCAGGGGGCGCGGTTGGCTACACCTTC
V: TRBV19; length: 13; D: NA; size: NA; J: TRBJ2-1; CDR3: CASSPGSYNEQFF; DNA: TGTGCCAGTAGTCCCGGGTCATACAATGAGCAGTTCTTC
V: TRBV13; length: 15; D: TRBD1; size: NA; J: TRBJ2-7; CDR3: CASSLQGAVSYEQYF; DNA: TGTGCCAGCAGCTTACAGGGGGCAGTCTCCTACGAGCAGTACTTC
V: TRBV4-3; length: 12; D: NA; size: NA; J: TRBJ2-1; CDR3: CASSRGVNEQFF; DNA: TGCGCCAGCAGCAGGGGGGTAAATGAGCAGTTCTTC
V: TRBV5-1; length: 12; D: NA; size: few; J: TRBJ1-1; CDR3: CASSQREGTAFF; DNA: TGCGCCAGCAGCCAACGAGAGGGAACAGCTTTCTTT
V: TRBV29-1; length: 13; D: NA; size: few; J: TRBJ2-7; CDR3: CSVEEGEPYEQYF; DNA: TGCAGCGTTGAAGAGGGGGAACCCTACGAGCAGTACTTC
V: TRBV10-2; length: 12; D: NA; size: NA; J: TRBJ1-5; CDR3: CASSSGNQPQHF; DNA: TGCGCCAGCAGTTCCGGCAATCAGCCCCAGCATTTT
V: TRBV29-1; length: 11; D: TRBD1; size: NA; J: TRBJ1-2; CDR3: CSVRQGDGYTF; DNA: TGCAGCGTTCGACAGGGGGATGGCTACACCTTC
V: TRBV7-2; length: 15; D: TRBD2; size: NA; J: TRBJ2-5; CDR3: CASRPQTAGGETQYF; DNA: TGTGCCAGCAGACCCCAGACAGCGGGGGGAGAGACCCAGTACTTC
V: TRBV19; length: 14; D: NA; size: NA; J: TRBJ2-7; CDR3: CASSEQGGYHEQYF; DNA: TGTGCCAGTAGTGAGCAAGGGGGTTACCACGAGCAGTACTTC
V: TRBV5-1; length: 12; D: NA; size: few; J: TRBJ2-1; CDR3: CASLGTYNEQFF; DNA: TGCGCCAGCCTAGGTACCTACAATGAGCAGTTCTTC
V: TRBV4-2; length: 17; D: TRBD2; size: NA; J: TRBJ2-3; CDR3: CASSDFPGTTSTDTQYF; DNA: TGTGCCAGCAGCGACTTCCCCGGGACTACCAGCACAGATACGCAGTATTTT
V: TRBV6-5; length: 13; D: NA; size: NA; J: TRBJ2-3; CDR3: CASSYSTGDTQYF; DNA: TGTGCCAGCAGTTACTCGACGGGAGATACGCAGTATTTT
V: TRBV4-3; length: 15; D: NA; size: few; J: TRBJ2-7; CDR3: CASSQGRGSTYEQYF; DNA: TGCGCCAGCAGCCAAGGGAGGGGGTCTACCTACGAGCAGTACTTC
V: TRBV11-2; length: 15; D: TRBD1; size: NA; J: TRBJ2-5; CDR3: CASSLDSGGGETQYF; DNA: TGTGCCAGCAGCTTAGATTCAGGGGGCGGAGAGACCCAGTACTTC
V: TRBV6-4; length: 16; D: NA; size: NA; J: TRBJ2-1; CDR3: CASSDSMGTRDNEQFF; DNA: TGTGCCAGCAGTGACTCCATGGGCACGAGGGACAATGAGCAGTTCTTC
V: TRBV6-5; length: 13; D: TRBD1; size: NA; J: TRBJ2-5; CDR3: CATSDRGAETQYF; DNA: TGTGCCACCTCCGACAGGGGCGCAGAGACCCAGTACTTC
V: TRBV30; length: 16; D: NA; size: NA; J: TRBJ2-7; CDR3: CAWSAARGGNPYEQYF; DNA: TGTGCCTGGAGTGCAGCACGAGGGGGGAATCCCTACGAGCAGTACTTC
V: TRBV9; length: 13; D: NA; size: NA; J: TRBJ2-7; CDR3: CASSVDPGGEQYF; DNA: TGTGCCAGCAGCGTAGATCCGGGCGGCGAGCAGTACTTC
V: TRBV2; length: 14; D: TRBD1; size: once; J: TRBJ1-5; CDR3: CASSGTGENQPQHF; DNA: TGTGCCAGCAGTGGGACAGGGGAGAATCAGCCCCAGCATTTT
V: TRBV11-2; length: 12; D: NA; size: NA; J: TRBJ1-2; CDR3: CASSLERSGYTF; DNA: TGTGCCAGCAGCTTAGAACGTTCGGGCTACACCTTC
V: TRBV4-1; length: 15; D: NA; size: NA; J: TRBJ2-3; CDR3: CASSVRPGRADTQYF; DNA: TGCGCCAGCAGCGTGCGACCGGGGCGGGCAGATACGCAGTATTTT
V: TRBV14; length: 13; D: NA; size: NA; J: TRBJ2-3; CDR3: CASSPFSGDTQYF; DNA: TGTGCCAGCAGTCCATTTTCGGGAGATACGCAGTATTTT
V: TRBV18; length: 12; D: NA; size: NA; J: TRBJ2-5; CDR3: CASSPPGETQYF; DNA: TGTGCCAGCTCACCACCGGGGGAGACCCAGTACTTC
V: TRBV19; length: 15; D: NA; size: few; J: TRBJ1-1; CDR3: CASSPLQQGLNEAFF; DNA: TGTGCCAGTAGTCCCCTTCAGCAGGGGCTTAATGAAGCTTTCTTT
V: TRBV29-1; length: 20; D: TRBD2; size: few; J: TRBJ2-3; CDR3: CSVEDQGRASGVKSTDTQYF; DNA: TGCAGCGTTGAAGATCAGGGGAGGGCTAGCGGGGTTAAAAGCACAGATACGCAGTATTTT